This T cell receptor (beta chain) derives from a study of blood T cell repertoires in COVID-19. Across the whole study: Researchers got acute and convalescent COVID-19 samples from the United States, Italy and Spain. PBMCs, B-cell-depleted T cells, or T cells were the source of the cDNA or gDNA that made up the material.

This clone was detected once. Germline CDR1 reads SGHVS; CDR2 reads FNYEAQ. V gave up 1 base and J gave up 0 bases, with 9 bases separating them. The CDR3 length is 15 residues. Original processing notes: The authors estimated nucleated cell counts from reference gene primer amplification. TCRdb keeps only in-frame clones here, not all; method: immunoSEQ multiplex PCR. V, J and clone size were drawn from that table, and D and trimming were deduced from the DNA. The data show about 68,000 clones, about nine tenths seen once. This TCR was recovered from a man over 45 with COVID-19, enrolled during active disease. The chain couples TRBV7-6 to TRBJ2-5; tentative D call: TRBD1 (6 bases). The specimen sequenced was peripheral blood. The CDR3 nucleotides read TGTGCCAGCAGCTTAGGCAGGACAGACCAAGAGACCCAGTACTTC. It codes for CASSLGRTDQETQYF.